This TCR beta chain was recovered during a study of cytomegalovirus exposure and HLA in healthy donors. Donors showed nominal health when sampled, although they likely had unrecorded immune exposures. PCR was performed using 60 Vbeta and 13 Jbeta primers. The assay was immunoSEQ multiplex PCR, and TCRdb's table has in-frame clones only and misses some. This sample yields 100,000 to 150,000 clones, of which just under 80% are seen a single time; around 5% belongs to the top ten. The sample taken for sequencing was PBMCs. The TCR comes from a man under 40 in good health and CMV-seronegative.

The CDR3 bases are TGTGCCAGCAGTTACCGCGGACTAGAGGAGACCCAGTACTTC. Amino acids: CASSYRGLEETQYF. The chain couples TRBV6-5 to TRBJ2-5; the match to TRBD2 covers 7 bases. Germline CDR1 reads MNHEY; CDR2 reads SVGAGI. This CDR3 comprises 14 residues. The V segment lost 2 bases and the J segment 5 bases; nucleotides outside the gene matches: 5.